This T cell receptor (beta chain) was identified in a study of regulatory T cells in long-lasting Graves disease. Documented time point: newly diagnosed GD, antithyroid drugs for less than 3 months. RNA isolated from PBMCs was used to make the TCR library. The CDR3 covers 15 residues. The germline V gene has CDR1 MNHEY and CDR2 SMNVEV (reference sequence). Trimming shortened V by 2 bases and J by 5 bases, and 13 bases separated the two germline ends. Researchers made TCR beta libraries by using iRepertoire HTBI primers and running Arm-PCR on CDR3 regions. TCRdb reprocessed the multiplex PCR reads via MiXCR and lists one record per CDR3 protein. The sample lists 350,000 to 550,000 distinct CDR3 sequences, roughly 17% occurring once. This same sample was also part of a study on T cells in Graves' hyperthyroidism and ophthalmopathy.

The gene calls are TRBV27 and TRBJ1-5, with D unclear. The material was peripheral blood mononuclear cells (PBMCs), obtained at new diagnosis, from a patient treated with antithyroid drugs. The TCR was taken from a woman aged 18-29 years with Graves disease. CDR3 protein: CASSLGMGFYQPQHF. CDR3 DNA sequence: TGTGCCAGCAGTTTAGGGATGGGGTTTTATCAGCCCCAGCATTTT.